Below are 18 T cell receptor beta chains sequenced from a single sample in a study of blood T cells in healthy people across ages. Primers used in a second PCR of about 7 to 11 cycles were a sample-barcoded 5' primer and a J-beta primer mix. TCRdb re-derived calls from the 5' RACE reads in MiXCR, one entry per CDR3 protein. The sample has approximately 680,000 distinct CDR3 sequences; roughly 30% are singletons. Material: blood. The source of these receptors is a woman of 80 years or more in good health.

This clonotype was counted ten times or more. The V call is TRBV6-6, the J call TRBJ2-1; 8 bases align to TRBD2. Germline V gene lookup returns CDR1 MNHNY and CDR2 SVGAGI (reference sequence). The length of the CDR3 is 15 residues. With 7 bases clipped from V and 6 bases from J, the junction kept 11 bases outside the gene matches. CDR3: CASNPPGLGTNEQFF. The CDR3 DNA reads as TGTGCCAGCAACCCCCCGGGACTAGGAACCAATGAGCAGTTCTTC.

This clonotype was observed many times. This sequence joins TRBV6-6 and TRBJ1-5; TRBD1 matches 8 bases. Trimming at V came to 5 bases and at J to 2 bases, leaving 8 bases not matched to a gene. Per germline, CDR1 MNHNY and CDR2 SVGAGI (reference sequence). The CDR3 contains 16 residues. The CDR3 DNA is TGTGCCAGCAGTCCTCACAGGGGGGTGGGCAATCAGCCCCAGCATTTT. This codes for CASSPHRGVGNQPQHF.

This rearrangement joins TRBV7-9 to TRBJ2-3; D is perhaps TRBD2 (7 bases). Germline CDR1 and CDR2: SEHNR and FQNEAQ (reference sequence). This CDR3 is built from 16 residues. V was clipped by 5 bases and J by 3 bases, with 18 bases between them. CDR3 sequence (DNA): TGTGCCAGCAGCGTCGTCGGGGGGCTTAGGACAGATACGCAGTATTTT. Its protein is CASSVVGGLRTDTQYF.

This clonotype was seen many times. The rearrangement links TRBV6-5 to TRBJ1-4; 7 bases fit TRBD1. Looked up from germline, CDR1 is MNHEY and CDR2 is SVGAGI. V trimming: 6 bases; J trimming: 8 bases; junction bases outside the gene matches: 9. The CDR3 is made up of 14 amino acids. The CDR3 nucleotides read TGTGCCAGCAGCACCCAGGGGGTCGGAGAAAAACTGTTTTTT. Translating gives CASSTQGVGEKLFF.

The CDR3 DNA reads as TGTGCCAGCAGCTTAGCATGGAACACTGAAGCTTTCTTT. Protein sequence: CASSLAWNTEAFF. V gene TRBV7-2 combines with J gene TRBJ1-1; no definite D call. CDR3 size: 13 residues. The V end lost 0 bases, the J end lost 1 base, and 3 bases lay between the germline ends. Looked up from germline, CDR1 is SGHTA and CDR2 is FQGNSA.

This clonotype was seen a few times. The chain links TRBV28 to TRBJ1-6; TRBD1 might be the D (5 bases). The V and J ends lost 5 bases and 12 bases respectively, with 11 bases between them. CDR1 is MDHEN, CDR2 SYDVKM, per germline. The CDR3 runs to 12 residues. As DNA, the CDR3 is TGTGCCAGCAGTCAACAGGTTAAACCCCTCCACTTT. Translation: CASSQQVKPLHF. The whole variable domain, filled in from reference TRBV28 and TRBJ1-6, reads DVKVTQSSRYLVKRTGEKVFLECVQDMDHENMFWYRQDPGLGLRLIYFSYDVKMKEKGDIPEGYSVSREKKERFSLILESASTNQTSMYLCASSQQVKPLHFGNGTRLTVT.

Many counts were recorded for this clonotype. CDR3 amino acids: CASSSGDRGRYEQFF. The CDR3 DNA reads TGCGCCAGCAGCTCGGGGGACAGGGGGCGCTATGAGCAGTTCTTC. The chain links TRBV5-1 to TRBJ2-1, with TRBD1 matching 12 bases. V was clipped by 3 bases and J by 8 bases; unmatched bases: 6. The CDR3 has 15 residues. Germline CDR1 and CDR2: SGHRS and YFSETQ.

CDR3 in DNA: TGCAGCGTTGAATCCCCTAGCGGCCACTACAATGAGCAGTTCTTC. Translated: CSVESPSGHYNEQFF. The chain has TRBV29-1 and TRBJ2-1, with TRBD2 matching 7 bases. The CDR3 covers 15 residues. From germline, CDR1 is SQVTM and CDR2 ANQGSEA. V lost 2 bases and J lost 3; bases outside the gene matches: 7.

About this clonotype itself: A read error may account for a junction end that differs from germline. This chain connects TRBV6-2 or TRBV6-3 to TRBJ1-1, with a weak D call TRBD1 (5 bases). The CDR3 loop spans 13 amino acids. The germline gives CDR1 MNHEY, CDR2 SVGEGT. This CDR3 is CAGSYGGSAEAFF. The CDR3 DNA is TGTGCCGGCAGTTATGGGGGGTCCGCTGAAGCTTTCTTT.

On this clonotype itself: A much larger clonotype is one base distant, so this may be a read error. The chain is built from TRBV20-1 and TRBJ1-2; D unclear. CDR1 and CDR2 (germline): DFQATT, SNEGSKA (reference sequence). The V gene lost 5 bases and the J gene lost 4 bases, with 14 bases spanning the gap. The CDR3 spans 13 residues. The CDR3 sequence is CSARHTYRYGYTF. In nucleotides, the CDR3 is TGCAGTGCTCGACATACTTATCGCTATGGCTACACCTTC.

This clonotype was seen repeatedly, ten times or more. CDR3 DNA sequence: TGCGCCAGCAGCTTGGGGACACGAGGCGAGCAGTACTTC. Encoded protein: CASSLGTRGEQYF. The chain couples TRBV5-1 to TRBJ2-7; perhaps TRBD1 as D (5 bases). Germline assignment: CDR1 SGHRS and CDR2 YFSETQ. Trimming cost V 0 bases and J 6 bases, with 10 bases left between them. This CDR3 is 13 amino acids long.

V usage is TRBV20-1 and J usage is TRBJ2-5; no firm D call. The J call may be incorrect, as the DNA end agrees better with TRBJ2-7. The germline V gene has CDR1 DFQATT and CDR2 SNEGSKA (reference sequence). This CDR3 region has 13 residues. CDR3 amino acids: CSARRPSWNEQYF. CDR3 bases: TGCAGTGCTAGAAGGCCAAGTTGGAACGAGCAGTACTTC.

This clonotype was picked up a small number of times. The rearrangement joins TRBV29-1 to TRBJ1-2; maybe TRBD1 (6 bases). Trimming removed 3 bases at V and 5 bases at J, with 16 bases between. Germline-derived CDR1 and CDR2 are SQVTM and ANQGSEA. This CDR3 region has 14 residues. CDR3 amino acids: CSVDLAGDPYGYTF. CDR3 nucleotide sequence: TGCAGCGTTGATTTGGCAGGGGACCCGTATGGCTACACCTTC. Complete variable domain (other parts from reference TRBV29-1 and TRBJ1-2): SAVISQKPSRDICQRGTSLTIQCQVDSQVTMMFWYRQQPGQSLTLIATANQGSEATYESGFVIDKFPISRPNLTFSTLTVSNMSPEDSSIYLCSVDLAGDPYGYTFGSGTRLTVV.

This clonotype was found a few times. The V call is TRBV27, the J call TRBJ2-5, with D perhaps matching TRBD2 (7 bases). This CDR3 spans 15 amino acids. V was cut by 8 bases and J by 0 bases, with 16 bases left in between. CDR1 is MNHEY and CDR2 is SMNVEV in the germline V gene (reference sequence). This chain's CDR3 is CASGQRGGYQETQYF. CDR3 DNA sequence: TGTGCCAGCGGGCAACGCGGGGGCTACCAAGAGACCCAGTACTTC.

This clonotype was detected many times. This chain joins TRBV6-2 or TRBV6-3 and TRBJ2-1; possibly TRBD1 or TRBD2 for D (5 bases each). V was cut by 6 bases and J by 10 bases, with 25 bases left in between. This CDR3 spans 16 amino acids. Looked up from germline, CDR1 is MNHEY and CDR2 is SVGEGT. CDR3 region: CASSHRQYPLGREQFF. Written as DNA, the CDR3 is TGTGCCAGCAGCCATAGACAGTACCCCCTTGGGAGAGAGCAGTTCTTC.

In regard to this clonotype: A junction end diverges from the germline sequence, so it may reflect a read error. This chain joins TRBV6-1 and TRBJ2-7, with D perhaps given as TRBD1 or TRBD2 (6 bases each). Germline CDR1 and CDR2: MNHNS and SASEGT. The CDR3 is made up of 15 amino acids. The CDR3, as DNA: TGTGTCAGCAAGGAACAGTACCAGGGGAGGTACGAGCAGTACTTC. This gives the protein CVSKEQYQGRYEQYF.

This clonotype has ten or more counts. This chain links TRBV9 with TRBJ2-1, with D uncertain. The CDR3 totals 15 residues. V lost 3 bases to trimming and J lost 6 bases, with 16 bases between them. Per germline, CDR1 SGDLS and CDR2 YYNGEE. This chain's CDR3 is CASSATTSRGNEQFF. CDR3 in DNA: TGTGCCAGCAGCGCGACGACATCTCGCGGCAATGAGCAGTTCTTC.

In its sample, this clonotype was seen many times. This CDR3 reads CASRPGGGISYEQYF. The CDR3 DNA is TGTGCCAGCAGGCCCGGCGGGGGGATCTCCTACGAGCAGTACTTC. This rearrangement joins TRBV2 to TRBJ2-7; 8 bases map to TRBD2. The germline CDR1 and CDR2 sequences are SNHLY and FYNNEI. The V gene end was trimmed by 6 bases and the J gene end by 0 bases; junction bases not matched to a gene: 7. CDR3 size: 15 residues.